This T cell receptor (beta chain) came from a study of blood T cell repertoires in COVID-19. CDR3 size: 14 residues. V shed 6 bases, J shed 5 bases, and the junction held 8 bases outside the gene matches. CDR1 is MNHEY and CDR2 is SVGAGI in the germline V gene. TCRdb's table, derived via immunoSEQ multiplex PCR, lists solely in-frame clones and lacks some. The sample contains about 140,000 clones, around 86% of which appear only once. The sequence was obtained from a man aged 45-65 years who had recovered from COVID-19. The V call is TRBV6-5, the J call TRBJ1-1; 8 bases map to TRBD1. The sample taken for sequencing was PBMCs or T cells enriched from blood (not recorded which). The CDR3 region is CASSLDRGWTEAFF. DNA for the CDR3: TGTGCCAGCAGCCTCGACAGGGGATGGACTGAAGCTTTCTTT.